The clone carrying this TCR beta chain turned up a few times. CDR3 length: 16 residues. Germline V lookup: CDR1 LNHDA, CDR2 SQIVND (reference sequence). Unmatched junction bases numbered 6, after V lost 5 bases and J lost 0 bases. The time point denotes: newly diagnosed GD, antithyroid drugs for less than 3 months. RNA isolated from PBMCs was used to make the TCR library. Both iRepertoire HTBI primers and Arm-PCR of CDR3 regions were used to build the TCR beta libraries. One entry per CDR3 protein, called by TCRdb with MiXCR from the multiplex PCR reads. The sample carries 350,000 to 550,000 distinct CDR3 sequences, about 16% recorded once. The data belong to a study of regulatory T cells in long-lasting Graves disease. Study-wide context: Those Graves' patients who were newly diagnosed had been on antithyroid drugs under 3 months.

These data were also reused for a study on T cells in Graves' hyperthyroidism and ophthalmopathy.

The chain links TRBV19 to TRBJ2-2, with 7 bases identical to TRBD2. The specimen was peripheral blood mononuclear cells (PBMCs), collected at new diagnosis, from a patient treated with antithyroid drugs. The clonotype was recovered from a woman younger than 30 with Graves disease. This CDR3 reads CASSGLGPANTGELFF. CDR3 in DNA: TGTGCCAGTAGTGGACTAGGGCCGGCGAACACCGGGGAGCTGTTTTTT.